This TCR beta chain was recovered during a study of shared clonotypes between healthy human individuals. Regarding this clone: The antigen remains undetermined.

The study, taken as a whole, reports: The study's rarefaction showed incomplete sorted-subset sequencing despite large depth.

It was 150 to 250 ng DNA, 25,000 to 35,000 T cell genomes, that sorted-subset replicate PCRs used. The table came from immunoSEQ multiplex PCR; TCRdb's copy has only in-frame clones and leaves some out. The sample has 2,100,000 or so clones, approximately 94% seen once. Partitioning of CD4+ cells yielded a CD45RA+ naive subset and a CD45RA-negative memory subset. Trimming removed 6 bases from V and 0 bases from J; junction bases left unmatched: 6. CDR1 is SGHDT, CDR2 YYEEEE, per germline. The CDR3 consists of 14 residues. Specimen: naive CD4+ T cells sorted from blood. Noted subset: CD45RA+ positively selected. The origin of this receptor is a man between 18 and 35 years old in good health. V gene TRBV5-6 combines with J gene TRBJ2-7; TRBD1 matches 7 bases. The DNA for the CDR3 is TGTGCCAGCAAGACCGGGACAGACTCCTACGAGCAGTACTTC. It yields the protein CASKTGTDSYEQYF. The full variable domain, its missing parts supplied by reference TRBV5-6 and TRBJ2-7, is DAGVTQSPTHLIKTRGQQVTLRCSPKSGHDTVSWYQQALGQGPQFIFQYYEEEERQRGNFPDRFSGHQFPNYSSELNVNALLLGDSALYLCASKTGTDSYEQYFGPGTRLTVT.